One T cell receptor (beta chain) is described in this entry. Its antigen remains unidentified. This specimen comes from a study of cytomegalovirus exposure and HLA in healthy donors. The CDR3 loop spans 16 amino acids. The V gene's germline CDR1 is LGHNA and CDR2 YSLEER. V lost 0 bases, J lost 1 base, and 12 bases lay in between. Use of 60 Vbeta and 13 Jbeta primers characterized the PCR. Sequenced by immunoSEQ multiplex PCR; TCRdb stores in-frame clones only, minus some. The table has roughly 98,000 clones, 65% to 85% seen once. Study results and caveats: TCR beta V- and J-gene trimming was later associated with a missense DCLRE1C variant. HLA alleles showed associations with some 17,000 TCR beta sequences in a later analysis, at a 0.05 false discovery rate.

The sequencing sample was made of PBMCs. The V call is TRBV4-3, the J call TRBJ1-1; D gene unclear. The source is a woman in her 70s in good health and CMV-seropositive. Here the CDR3 DNA reads TGCGCCAGCAGCCAAGACGGAGGACGCCGGAACACTGAAGCTTTCTTT. Translation: CASSQDGGRRNTEAFF.